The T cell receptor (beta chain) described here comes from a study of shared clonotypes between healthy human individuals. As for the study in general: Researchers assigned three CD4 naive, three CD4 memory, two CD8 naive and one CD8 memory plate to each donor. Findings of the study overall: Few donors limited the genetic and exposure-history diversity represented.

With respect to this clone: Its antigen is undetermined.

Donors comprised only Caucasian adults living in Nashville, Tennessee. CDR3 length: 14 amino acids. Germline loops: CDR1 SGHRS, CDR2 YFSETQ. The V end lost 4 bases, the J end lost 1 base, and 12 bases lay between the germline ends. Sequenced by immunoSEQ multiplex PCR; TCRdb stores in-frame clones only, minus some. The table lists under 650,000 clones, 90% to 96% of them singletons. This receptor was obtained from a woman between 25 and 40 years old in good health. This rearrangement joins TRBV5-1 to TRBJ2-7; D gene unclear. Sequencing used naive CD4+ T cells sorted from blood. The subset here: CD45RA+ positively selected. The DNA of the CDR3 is TGCGCCAGCAGCAACAAAGGACCATCCTACGAGCAGTACTTC. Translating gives CASSNKGPSYEQYF.